This T cell receptor (beta chain) was found in a study of T cell changes during pregnancy in multiple sclerosis. Using immunoSEQ multiplex PCR, the repertoire was profiled, and TCRdb retains in-frame clones only, with some absent. Of 85,000 to 90,000 clones in the sample, about 93% are singletons; the top ten hold more than 1.5%. The germline CDR1 and CDR2 sequences are MNHEY and SMNVEV (reference sequence). Trimming shortened V by 5 bases and J by 4 bases, and 18 bases separated the two germline ends. CDR3 length: 15 residues. The material sequenced was peripheral blood, taken after pregnancy. The genes are TRBV27 and TRBJ2-7, with a weak D call TRBD2 (6 bases). This TCR was recovered from a female donor in good health, enrolled as a control in a pregnancy study. CDR3 sequence reads: CASSPSGGSWYEQYF. As DNA, the CDR3 is TGTGCCAGCAGTCCCTCCGGGGGTAGCTGGTACGAGCAGTACTTC.